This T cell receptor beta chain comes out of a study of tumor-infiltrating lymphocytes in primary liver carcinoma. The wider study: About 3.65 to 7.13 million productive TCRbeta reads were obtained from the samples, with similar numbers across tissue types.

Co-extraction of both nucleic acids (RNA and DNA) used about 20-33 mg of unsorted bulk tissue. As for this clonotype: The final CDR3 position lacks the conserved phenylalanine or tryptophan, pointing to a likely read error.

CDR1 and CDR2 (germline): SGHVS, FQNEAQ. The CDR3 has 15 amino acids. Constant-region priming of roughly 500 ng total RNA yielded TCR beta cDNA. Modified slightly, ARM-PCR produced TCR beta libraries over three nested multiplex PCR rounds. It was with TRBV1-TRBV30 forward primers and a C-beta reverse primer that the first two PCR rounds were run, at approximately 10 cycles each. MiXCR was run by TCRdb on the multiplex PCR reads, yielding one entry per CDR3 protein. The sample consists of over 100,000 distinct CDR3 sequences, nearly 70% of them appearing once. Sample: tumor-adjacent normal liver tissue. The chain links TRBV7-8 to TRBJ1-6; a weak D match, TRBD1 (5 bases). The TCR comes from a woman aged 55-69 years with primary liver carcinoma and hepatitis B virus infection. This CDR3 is CTSSVRQGPSSPLHY. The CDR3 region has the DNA TGTACCAGTAGCGTTAGGCAGGGTCCGAGTTCACCCCTCCACTAT.